Each of the 21 T cell receptor beta chains below was sequenced from the same sample in a study of T cell changes during pregnancy in multiple sclerosis. Measured with immunoSEQ multiplex PCR; TCRdb has only the in-frame clones, and not every one. In the table there are almost 50,000 clones, about 90% of which are singletons. The specimen was CD4+ T cells from peripheral blood mononuclear cells, collected in the second trimester of pregnancy. The receptors originated from a female donor in good health, enrolled as a control in a pregnancy study.

This clone was detected once. The chain couples TRBV6-5 to TRBJ1-4; TRBD1 aligns across 9 bases. CDR3 length equals 14 residues. V lost 6 bases to trimming and J lost 7 bases; unmatched junction nucleotides: 6. Looked up from germline, CDR1 is MNHEY and CDR2 is SVGAGI. The CDR3, as DNA: TGTGCCAGCAGCGACAGGGGGGAGAGTGAAAAACTGTTTTTT. Translated, it gives CASSDRGESEKLFF.

Here the CDR3 reads CASRAGTEGNEQFF. The CDR3 DNA reads as TGTGCCAGCAGGGCCGGGACAGAGGGGAATGAGCAGTTCTTC. The rearrangement uses TRBV6-6 and TRBJ2-1; 7 bases match TRBD1. V shed 6 bases, J shed 7 bases, and the junction held 9 bases outside the gene matches. Germline CDR1 and CDR2: MNHNY and SVGAGI (reference sequence). The CDR3 is 14 amino acids.

V gene TRBV10-3 combines with J gene TRBJ2-7; 8 bases align to TRBD1. The CDR3 spans 14 residues. The V gene's germline CDR1 is ENHRY and CDR2 SYGVKD. V dropped 2 bases and J dropped 5; count of bases not matched to a gene: 5. The DNA for the CDR3 is TGTGCCATCAGTGAGGACAGGGGTCGACACGAGCAGTACTTC. It is translated as CAISEDRGRHEQYF.

This clone was recorded a few times. The J gene is TRBJ2-3, the V gene TRBV5-1; possibly TRBD1 for D (6 bases). Germline CDR1 and CDR2: SGHRS and YFSETQ. The CDR3 loop spans 14 amino acids. V lost 5 bases, J lost 5 bases, and 15 bases lay in between. The CDR3 region has the DNA TGCGCCAGCAGGCTCACCCAGGGGCAAGATACGCAGTATTTT. Translation gives CASRLTQGQDTQYF.

Here the CDR3 reads CASSGGARETQYF. The CDR3 nucleotides are TGTGCCAGCAGTGGGGGGGCGCGGGAGACCCAGTACTTC. V gene TRBV5-5 combines with J gene TRBJ2-5, with D tentatively TRBD2 (7 bases). There are 13 residues in the CDR3. V dropped 5 bases and J dropped 5 bases, with 13 bases sitting between them. CDR1 SGHKS and CDR2 YYEKEE come from the germline V gene (reference sequence).

This clone was picked up one time. The J gene is TRBJ2-3, the V gene TRBV10-3; 15 bases match TRBD2. CDR3 length equals 14 residues. The V and J ends lost 6 bases and 6 bases, in that order; junction bases with no gene match: 1. Looked up from germline, CDR1 is ENHRY and CDR2 is SYGVKD. CDR3: CAISGTSGGDTQYF. The CDR3 DNA reads TGTGCCATCAGCGGGACTAGCGGGGGGGATACGCAGTATTTT.

This clone has a single count. V and J are TRBV9 and TRBJ1-3, with a weak D call TRBD1 (5 bases). The V gene lost 0 bases and the J gene lost 0 bases, with 13 bases spanning the gap. Germline V gene data show CDR1 as SGDLS and CDR2 as YYNGEE. This CDR3 comprises 17 residues. CDR3 nucleotides: TGTGCCAGCAGCGTAGAATCAACAGGCTACTCTGGAAACACCATATATTTT. This gives the protein CASSVESTGYSGNTIYF.

This chain links TRBV7-2 with TRBJ1-5, with D uncertain. The CDR3 sequence is 12 residues long. Trimming stripped 5 bases from V and 1 base from J, with 3 bases between. Per germline, CDR1 SGHTA and CDR2 FQGNSA. The DNA for the CDR3 is TGTGCCAGCAGCGAGAGCAATCAGCCCCAGCATTTT. Translation: CASSESNQPQHF. Full variable domain (rest looked up from reference TRBV7-2 and TRBJ1-5): GAGVSQSPSNKVTEKGKDVELRCDPISGHTALYWYRQSLGQGLEFLIYFQGNSAPDKSGLPSDRFSAERTGGSVSTLTIQRTQQEDSAVYLCASSESNQPQHFGDGTRLSIL.

The genes are TRBV5-5 and TRBJ2-5, with 8 positions matching TRBD1. After removal of 4 bases from V and 1 base from J, the junction contained 3 bases not matched to a gene. Per the germline V gene, CDR1 is SGHKS and CDR2 is YYEKEE (reference sequence). CDR3 length equals 14 residues. The CDR3 nucleotides are TGTGCCAGCAGCGGACAGGGTGGCCAAGAGACCCAGTACTTC. Its translation is CASSGQGGQETQYF.

This clone occurred a few times. This sequence joins TRBV4-1 and TRBJ2-4; D is perhaps TRBD2 (7 bases). V dropped 8 bases and J dropped 5 bases, with 25 bases sitting between them. Germline CDR1 and CDR2: MGHRA and YSYEKL. The CDR3 is made up of 17 amino acids. The CDR3 DNA follows: TGCGCCAGCCAAAAAGGGTTGCGGGGGCCCGGAGAAAACATTCAGTACTTC. It yields the protein CASQKGLRGPGENIQYF.

This clone was observed a handful of times. V and J are TRBV7-3 and TRBJ1-6; D unresolved. The CDR3 is made up of 16 amino acids. Germline V gene data show CDR1 as SGHTA and CDR2 as FQGTGA. V lost 5 bases, J lost 8 bases, and 19 bases lay in between. The CDR3 is CASSLLRGLNYSPLHF. The CDR3 DNA follows: TGTGCCAGCAGCCTTCTCAGAGGCCTCAATTATTCACCCCTCCACTTT.

The V call is TRBV2, the J call TRBJ2-1; 9 nucleotides agree with TRBD2. CDR1 is SNHLY and CDR2 is FYNNEI in the germline V gene. J gave up 6 bases and V 11 bases, and 5 bases lay outside the gene matches. This CDR3 region has 12 residues. This CDR3 reads CAGGGVRNEQFF. The CDR3 coding sequence is TGTGCCGGCGGGGGGGTACGCAATGAGCAGTTCTTC.

The chain uses TRBV4-2 and TRBJ2-1; 10 bases are shared with TRBD2. Germline-derived CDR1 and CDR2 are LGHNA and YNFKEQ. The CDR3 is 14 residues long. V gave up 6 bases and J gave up 3 bases; unmatched junction bases: 2. In DNA, the CDR3 is TGTGCCAGCAGACTAGCGGGGAACTACAATGAGCAGTTCTTC. It translates to CASRLAGNYNEQFF.

The chain is built from TRBV5-1 and TRBJ1-1; TRBD1 agrees at 7 bases. The CDR3 has 15 residues. V lost 3 bases, J lost 5 bases, and 10 bases stayed unmatched. Germline V lookup: CDR1 SGHRS, CDR2 YFSETQ. The CDR3 DNA sequence: TGCGCCAGCAGCTACGGAGGGGGCTTGAGGACTGAAGCTTTCTTT. It encodes CASSYGGGLRTEAFF.

The chain is built from TRBV11-3 and TRBJ1-6; D unresolved. The CDR3 is 16 amino acids. Germline CDR1 SGHNT, CDR2 YENEEA. The germline V and J ends were trimmed by 1 base and 8 bases, with 15 bases remaining between them. CDR3 nucleotides: TGTGCCAGCAGCTTAGCGACCCCGAGCGAACATTCACCCCTCCACTTT. Encoded protein: CASSLATPSEHSPLHF.

The genes are TRBV19 and TRBJ2-5; 7 bases match TRBD1. The J call may be in error: the DNA end matches TRBJ2-7 better. Germline CDR1 is LNHDA and CDR2 is SQIVND (reference sequence). The CDR3 has 14 amino acids. CDR3 loop: CASSTWTGPYEQYF. DNA of the CDR3: TGTGCCAGTAGTACGTGGACAGGTCCCTACGAGCAGTACTTC.

This clone appeared a single time. The chain carries TRBV21-1 and TRBJ1-2; the tabulated D call, TRBD1, remains unverified against the DNA. TRBV21-1 is termed a pseudogene. CDR3 length: 14 amino acids. In nucleotides, the CDR3 is TGTGCCAGCAGCTACCGGACAGGGCTATATGGCTACACCTTC. Amino acid sequence: CASSYRTGLYGYTF.

This chain connects TRBV7-2 to TRBJ2-7; D not resolved. Germline loops: CDR1 SGHTA, CDR2 FQGNSA. The CDR3 contains 12 residues. V was trimmed by 4 bases and J by 3 bases, leaving 7 bases between them. The CDR3 loop is CASSYSLYEQYF. The CDR3 DNA follows: TGTGCCAGCAGCTATTCCCTCTACGAGCAGTACTTC.

The V call is TRBV7-2, the J call TRBJ1-6; D is unresolved. Trimming removed 1 base at V and 8 bases at J, with 12 bases between. The germline V gene encodes CDR1 SGHTA and CDR2 FQGNSA. The CDR3 length is 15 residues. The CDR3 region is CASSLGVPGDSPLHF. CDR3 nucleotides: TGTGCCAGCAGCTTAGGGGTGCCCGGGGATTCACCCCTCCACTTT.

The V gene is TRBV27, the J gene TRBJ2-5; no firm D call. V was shortened by 5 bases and J by 6 bases, with 19 bases between the two germline ends. This CDR3 spans 15 amino acids. CDR1 MNHEY and CDR2 SMNVEV come from the germline V gene (reference sequence). CDR3 protein: CASSPNERFAQTQYF. CDR3 nucleotides: TGTGCCAGCAGTCCGAATGAACGGTTTGCGCAGACCCAGTACTTC.

The J gene is TRBJ1-4, the V gene TRBV6-1; D unclear. Trimming removed 1 base from V and 4 bases from J, with 10 bases in between. This CDR3 is 15 amino acids long. In germline, CDR1 is MNHNS, CDR2 SASEGT. DNA of the CDR3: TGTGCCAGCAGTGAAGGGGCAGGCCTTAATGAAAAACTGTTTTTT. This encodes CASSEGAGLNEKLFF.